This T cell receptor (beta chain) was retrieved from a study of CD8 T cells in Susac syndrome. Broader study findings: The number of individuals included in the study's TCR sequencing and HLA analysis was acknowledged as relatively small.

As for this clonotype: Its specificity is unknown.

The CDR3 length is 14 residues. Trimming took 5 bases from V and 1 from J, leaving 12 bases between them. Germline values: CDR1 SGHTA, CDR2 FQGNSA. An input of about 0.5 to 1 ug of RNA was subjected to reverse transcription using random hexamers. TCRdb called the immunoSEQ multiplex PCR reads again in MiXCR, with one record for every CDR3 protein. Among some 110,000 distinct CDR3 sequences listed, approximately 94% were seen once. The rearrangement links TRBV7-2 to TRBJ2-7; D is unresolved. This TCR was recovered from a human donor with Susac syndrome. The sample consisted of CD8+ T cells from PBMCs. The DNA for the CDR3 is TGTGCCAGCAGCCCTTCAATTGGGTCCTACGAGCAGTACTTC. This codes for CASSPSIGSYEQYF.